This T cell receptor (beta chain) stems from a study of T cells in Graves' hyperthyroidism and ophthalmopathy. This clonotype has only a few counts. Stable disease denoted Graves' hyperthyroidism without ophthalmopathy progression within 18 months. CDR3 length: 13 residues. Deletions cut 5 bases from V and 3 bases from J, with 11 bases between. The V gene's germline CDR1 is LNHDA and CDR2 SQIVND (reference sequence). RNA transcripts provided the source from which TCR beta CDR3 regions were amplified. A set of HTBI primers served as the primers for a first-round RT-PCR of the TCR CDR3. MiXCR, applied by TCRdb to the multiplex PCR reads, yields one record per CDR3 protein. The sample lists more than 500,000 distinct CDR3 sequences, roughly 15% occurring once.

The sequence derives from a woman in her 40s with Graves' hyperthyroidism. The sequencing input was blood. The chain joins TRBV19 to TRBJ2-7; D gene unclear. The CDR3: CASSPPDHYEQYF. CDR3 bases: TGTGCCAGTAGTCCCCCGGACCACTACGAGCAGTACTTC.